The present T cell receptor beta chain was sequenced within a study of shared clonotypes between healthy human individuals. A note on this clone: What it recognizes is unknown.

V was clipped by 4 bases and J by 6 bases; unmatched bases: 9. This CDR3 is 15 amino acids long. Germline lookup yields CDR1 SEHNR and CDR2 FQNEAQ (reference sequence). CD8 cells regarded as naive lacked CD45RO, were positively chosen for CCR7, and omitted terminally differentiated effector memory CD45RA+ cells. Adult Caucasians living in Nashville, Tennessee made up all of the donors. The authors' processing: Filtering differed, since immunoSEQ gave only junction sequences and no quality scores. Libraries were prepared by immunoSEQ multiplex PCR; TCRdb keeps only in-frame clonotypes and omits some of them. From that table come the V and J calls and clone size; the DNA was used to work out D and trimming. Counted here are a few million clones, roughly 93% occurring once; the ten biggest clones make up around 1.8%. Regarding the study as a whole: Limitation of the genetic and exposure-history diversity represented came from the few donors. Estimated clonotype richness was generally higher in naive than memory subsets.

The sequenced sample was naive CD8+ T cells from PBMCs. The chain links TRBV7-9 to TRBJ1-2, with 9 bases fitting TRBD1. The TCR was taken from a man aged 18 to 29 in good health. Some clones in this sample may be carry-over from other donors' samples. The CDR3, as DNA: TGTGCCAGCAGCTGGGGGACAGGGTCTACAGATGGCTACACCTTC. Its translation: CASSWGTGSTDGYTF.